The 20 T cell receptor beta chains reported below all come from one sample, sequenced in a study of T cells expressing NK-cell markers. TCRdb reprocessed the 5' RACE reads and reports one entry per CDR3 protein, with no DNA. This repertoire comprises over 350,000 distinct CDR3 sequences; its ten largest clones make up about 10%. Sequenced material: blood T cells: a sorted CD56 or NKG2C T cell subset, CD4+ or CD8+ T cells, or bulk PBMC T cells (not recorded which). Source of these receptors: a woman aged 50 to 60 in good health.

The chain is built from TRBV20-1 and TRBJ2-1; without DNA, the TCRdb call of TRBD2 cannot be checked. This CDR3 region has 11 residues. Germline CDR1 and CDR2: DFQATT and SNEGSKA (reference sequence). The CDR3 protein is CSAPGLGQQFF.

This chain joins TRBV5-1 and TRBJ2-3; TCRdb lists TRBD2, though no DNA is available to test this call. Germline V CDR1 and CDR2: SGHRS, YFSETQ. CDR3 length equals 16 residues. The CDR3 spells CASSLGLGIGTDTQYF. Combining the CDR3 with reference TRBV5-1 and TRBJ2-3 gives the whole variable domain KAGVTQTPRYLIKTRGQQVTLSCSPISGHRSVSWYQQTPGQGLQFLFEYFSETQRNKGNFPGRFSGRQFSNSRSEMNVSTLELGDSALYLCASSLGLGIGTDTQYFGPGTRLTVL.

This chain connects TRBV3-1 to TRBJ2-1. From germline, CDR1 is LGHDT and CDR2 YNNKEL (reference sequence). CDR3 length equals 11 residues. CDR3 amino acids: CASTHHNEQFF.

V and J are TRBV18 and TRBJ2-1; TCRdb indicates TRBD2, and absent DNA this call remains unverified. The CDR3 totals 15 residues. Looked up from germline, CDR1 is KGHSH and CDR2 is LQKENI. The CDR3: CASSPTSGPYNEQFF.

The rearrangement joins TRBV6-2 or TRBV6-3 to TRBJ2-1; TCRdb designates TRBD2, a call that cannot be tested without DNA. Germline lookup yields CDR1 MNHEY and CDR2 SVGEGT. This CDR3 has 16 amino acids. The CDR3 spells CASSSLLVAGGSEQFF.

The chain employs TRBV15 and TRBJ2-1; TCRdb's D call, TRBD1, is unchecked because there is no DNA. Germline CDR1 is LNHNV and CDR2 is YYDKDF (reference sequence). This CDR3 region has 12 residues. The CDR3 is CATSNGRPEQFF.

This chain joins TRBV29-1 and TRBJ2-1; TCRdb calls TRBD1, which cannot be checked without DNA. This CDR3 has 12 amino acids. Germline V lookup: CDR1 SQVTM, CDR2 ANQGSEA. The CDR3 sequence is CSVAPTGNEQFF.

This rearrangement joins TRBV3-1 to TRBJ1-2. The CDR3 length is 14 residues. CDR1 is LGHDT and CDR2 is YNNKEL in the germline V gene (reference sequence). This chain's CDR3 is CASSHAAPNYGYTF.

This chain links TRBV5-1 with TRBJ2-3; the D gene TCRdb calls, TRBD2, cannot be checked with no DNA. This CDR3 is 15 amino acids long. Germline V gene data show CDR1 as SGHRS and CDR2 as YFSETQ. CDR3 residues: CASSFRLAETDTQYF.

The rearrangement links TRBV7-2 to TRBJ2-3; the D call of TRBD2 rests on TCRdb alone, since no DNA is present to check it. This CDR3 has 16 amino acids. Per the germline V gene, CDR1 is SGHTA and CDR2 is FQGNSA. CDR3: CASSPLAGPVTDTQYF.

The chain uses TRBV7-6 and TRBJ1-4; no DNA is available, so the TRBD1 call from TCRdb remains unchecked. The germline CDR1 and CDR2 sequences are SGHVS and FNYEAQ. The CDR3 length is 17 residues. This CDR3 reads CASRRRGQGSTNEKLFF.

The chain is built from TRBV5-6 and TRBJ1-1; the D call from TCRdb, TRBD1, cannot be confirmed without DNA. Germline CDR1 and CDR2: SGHDT and YYEEEE. This CDR3 spans 15 amino acids. The CDR3 here is CASSLAGGQGTEAFF. The complete variable domain, with remaining parts taken from reference TRBV5-6 and TRBJ1-1, reads DAGVTQSPTHLIKTRGQQVTLRCSPKSGHDTVSWYQQALGQGPQFIFQYYEEEERQRGNFPDRFSGHQFPNYSSELNVNALLLGDSALYLCASSLAGGQGTEAFFGQGTRLTVV.

The V and J genes are TRBV3-1 and TRBJ2-2; there is no DNA to check the TCRdb D call of TRBD2. The CDR3 has 16 amino acids. Germline CDR1 reads LGHDT; CDR2 reads YNNKEL (reference sequence). The CDR3: CASRESGRRVTGELFF.

The chain employs TRBV11-3 and TRBJ1-1; TCRdb's assignment of TRBD1 cannot be checked, as there is no DNA. The germline gives CDR1 SGHNT, CDR2 YENEEA. The CDR3 has 13 residues. CDR3 residues: CASSRGAGTEAFF.

The chain uses TRBV6-5 and TRBJ1-2; TCRdb gives TRBD1 as the D gene, but with no DNA this cannot be confirmed. CDR3 size: 14 residues. The germline V gene has CDR1 MNHEY and CDR2 SVGAGI. CDR3 amino acids: CASTRTGGFYGYTF.

The gene calls are TRBV20-1 and TRBJ2-2. Germline CDR1 reads DFQATT; CDR2 reads SNEGSKA (reference sequence). The CDR3 runs 12 residues. The CDR3 loop reads CSAPHLAGELFF.

The chain joins TRBV4-2 to TRBJ1-2. This CDR3 is built from 14 residues. CDR1 is LGHNA and CDR2 is YNFKEQ in the germline V gene. The CDR3 reads CASSQDVEVYGYTF.

J is TRBJ2-1 and V is TRBV6-5; TCRdb reports TRBD2, a call that lacks DNA to check it against. The CDR3 sequence is 15 residues long. Germline-derived CDR1 and CDR2 are MNHEY and SVGAGI. CDR3 sequence: CASKPTGGTYNEQFF.

The chain links TRBV5-5 to TRBJ2-1. The CDR3 is made up of 13 amino acids. CDR1 and CDR2 from the germline V gene are SGHKS and YYEKEE (reference sequence). Here the CDR3 reads CASSPPRGVEQFF.

The chain joins TRBV4-1 to TRBJ2-5; TCRdb's D gene call, TRBD2, goes unchecked for lack of DNA. The CDR3 is 16 amino acids. From germline, CDR1 is MGHRA and CDR2 YSYEKL. CDR3 loop: CASSHNLLAPGETQYF.